This T cell receptor beta chain was captured by sequencing in a study of blood T cell repertoires in COVID-19. All enrollees were roughly 18 to 89 years old and from 20 to 25 US areas. CDR1 and CDR2 (germline): KGHSH, LQKENI. The V gene lost 6 bases and the J gene lost 0 bases, with 8 bases spanning the gap. The CDR3 has 13 amino acids. In the study's own analysis: Quantification of nucleated cells was approximated via reference gene primer amplification. Sequenced by immunoSEQ multiplex PCR; TCRdb stores in-frame clones only, minus some. V and J calls and clone size are given by that table; D and trimming were obtained from the DNA. The sample includes approximately 260,000 clones, approximately 84% of them seen just once.

Input material: PBMCs or T cells enriched from blood (not recorded which). The receptor comes from a woman between 45 and 60 years old who had been exposed to COVID-19. The chain is built from TRBV18 and TRBJ1-1; D gene ambiguous. The CDR3 reads CASSRSMNTEAFF. The CDR3 bases are TGTGCCAGCTCGCGGTCTATGAACACTGAAGCTTTCTTT.